This is a list of T cell receptor beta chains from one sample in a study of T cells in Graves' hyperthyroidism and ophthalmopathy. TCRdb reprocessed the multiplex PCR reads with MiXCR, giving one entry per CDR3 protein. The sample consists of 450,000 to 700,000 distinct CDR3 sequences, about half of them appearing once. The specimen was peripheral blood or thyroid tissue (not recorded which). The receptors derive from a woman under 30 with Graves' hyperthyroidism. The conserved cysteine and the conserved F or W are not part of the CDR3 here.

CDR3aa	j_gene	v_gene
AISDQERSNTDTQY	TRBJ2-3	TRBV10-3
ASSGASYEQY	TRBJ2-7	TRBV6-2/TRBV6-3
SARDRRGVGYGYT	TRBJ1-2	TRBV20-1
ASSLQESSGNTIY	TRBJ1-3	TRBV7-2
ASSMGAPYEQY	TRBJ2-7	TRBV19
ASSPGTPKINTEAF	TRBJ1-1	TRBV5-5
ASRSPGRTPNTEAF	TRBJ1-1	TRBV6-5
ASSIRDSNSPQH	TRBJ1-5	TRBV7-9
ASTQSLNTEAF	TRBJ1-1	TRBV7-3
ASSPREGSYYGYT	TRBJ1-2	TRBV27
ASSSQGWIEAF	TRBJ1-1	TRBV2
ASSLETGYEQY	TRBJ2-7	TRBV5-1
AISGGQGRETQY	TRBJ2-5	TRBV10-3
ASSLAAGAGEKLF	TRBJ1-4	TRBV7-9
SANQGTDNEQY	TRBJ2-7	TRBV20-1
ASSYGGLQPQH	TRBJ1-5	TRBV6-5
ASRDPNTYNEQF	TRBJ2-1	TRBV2
ASSQEIGGVGRETQY	TRBJ2-5	TRBV4-1
ATSDGEDYGYT	TRBJ1-2	TRBV24-1
ASSVASKTAQETQY	TRBJ2-5	TRBV9
ASSLGRANEAF	TRBJ1-1	TRBV7-9
ASSPRDKSGYQPQH	TRBJ1-5	TRBV6-6
ASSQDFGGRRHEQY	TRBJ2-7	TRBV7-9
AISEVIGDNGELF	TRBJ2-2	TRBV10-3
SARDLSGRRTGELF	TRBJ2-2	TRBV20-1
AISDRGVYGYT	TRBJ1-2	TRBV10-3
SAQEVYGYT	TRBJ1-2	TRBV20-1
ASRIRGRQETQY	TRBJ2-5	TRBV2
ASSPRPGLVRERETQY	TRBJ2-5	TRBV7-3
SAGIAGGPQH	TRBJ1-5	TRBV20-1
SARELYNEQF	-	TRBV20-1
ASSSSEVPLH	TRBJ1-6	TRBV7-9
ASSGEQGGSPLH	TRBJ1-6	TRBV2
ASSLGGQGSSYEQY	TRBJ2-7	TRBV11-1
SVGDRLNQPQH	TRBJ1-5	TRBV29-1
SVATGGAGYGYT	TRBJ1-2	TRBV29-1
ATSRDRAATNEKLF	TRBJ1-4	TRBV15
ASSLAVGTQDYEQY	TRBJ2-7	TRBV7-9
ASGFGWETQY	TRBJ2-5	TRBV14
ASSPPGQPNYGYT	TRBJ1-2	TRBV4-1
ASILSGAGGSNQPQH	TRBJ1-5	TRBV12-3/TRBV12-4
ASSLWGANVLT	TRBJ2-6	TRBV27
ASSRAGTAGKLF	TRBJ1-4	TRBV19
ATSGTGTSGSDEQY	TRBJ2-3	TRBV24-1